This TCR beta chain was recorded in a study of CD8 T cells in Susac syndrome. With respect to this clonotype: Its specificity is not known.

In blood CD8+ and CD4+ T cells, TCR beta underwent sequencing. General study findings and limits: Individuals included in the TCR sequencing and HLA analysis were acknowledged by the study to be relatively few in number.

With random hexamers, reverse transcription was performed on 0.5 to 1 ug of RNA. Multiplex PCR with immunoSEQ amplified the TCR beta CDR3 across 54 Vbeta and 13 Jbeta. TCRdb reprocessed the immunoSEQ multiplex PCR reads with MiXCR, giving one entry per CDR3 protein. The sample shows about 120,000 distinct CDR3 sequences, around nine tenths of them seen only once. Between the trimmed V and J ends, which lost 3 bases and 2 bases, there was a span of 8 bases. CDR1 SQVTM and CDR2 ANQGSEA come from the germline V gene. The CDR3 totals 12 residues. This sequence joins TRBV29-1 and TRBJ2-7; no clear D. The sequenced material came from CD4+ T cells from PBMCs. This TCR derives from a human donor in good health. The CDR3 nucleotides are TGCAGCGTTGACGACGGAACCTACGAGCAGTACTTC. This translates into CSVDDGTYEQYF.